The 17 T cell receptor beta chains in this list originate from one sample, sequenced in a study of cytomegalovirus exposure and HLA in healthy donors (dated by TCRdb to 2016 to 2017). The library relied on the immunoSEQ multiplex PCR assay. The multiplex PCR relied on a mix of 60 forward primers for TCR Vbeta segments and 13 reverse primers for TCR Jbeta segments. Held by TCRdb, this immuneACCESS table contains in-frame sequences only and omits some clones. Under half of the omission traces to an unresolved V gene where checked; the cause of the rest is unknown. The sample has about 69,000 clones on record, about 80% of them singletons. Over 2.5% of the sample lies in the top ten. Sample: PBMCs. Every receptor here comes from a man between 18 and 29 years old in good health and CMV-seronegative.

A word on this clone: The junction differs from germline at one of its ends, possibly a read error. The chain carries TRBV6-1 and TRBJ2-3, with D tentatively TRBD2 (6 bases). The CDR3 contains 14 residues. Germline values: CDR1 MNHNS, CDR2 SASEGT. The CDR3 reads CVSLYGGSTDTQYF. CDR3 nucleotide sequence: TGTGTCAGCCTCTACGGGGGTAGCACAGATACGCAGTATTTT.

This chain uses TRBV10-3 with TRBJ2-7; 11 bases line up with TRBD2. V dropped 6 bases and J dropped 0; count of bases not matched to a gene: 4. This CDR3 has 15 residues. Germline V gives CDR1 ENHRY, CDR2 SYGVKD. The CDR3 DNA reads TGTGCCATCAGGCCCGGGACTAGCGGCTCCTACGAGCAGTACTTC. Protein sequence: CAIRPGTSGSYEQYF.

The chain links TRBV4-1 to TRBJ1-5, with TRBD1 identical over 10 bases. CDR1 and CDR2 from the germline V gene are MGHRA and YSYEKL. With 0 bases clipped from V and 6 bases from J, the junction kept 17 bases outside the gene matches. CDR3 size: 20 residues. The CDR3 sequence is CASSQDGINSGQGQGQPQHF. CDR3 DNA: TGCGCCAGCAGCCAAGACGGCATTAATTCGGGACAGGGGCAGGGTCAGCCCCAGCATTTT.

As for this clone: The sample has other DNA sequences that encode this CDR3 too. The gene calls are TRBV6-1 and TRBJ2-7; no definite D call. CDR1 MNHNS and CDR2 SASEGT come from the germline V gene. The V and J ends lost 2 bases and 3 bases respectively, with 11 bases between them. This CDR3 is built from 14 residues. CDR3: CASSEIGGYYEQYV. The DNA of the CDR3 is TGTGCCAGCAGTGAAATAGGCGGCTACTACGAGCAGTACGTC.

The CDR3 sequence is CASSDTRTGVYGYTF. The CDR3 coding sequence is TGTGCCAGCAGTGACACCCGTACAGGGGTCTATGGCTACACCTTC. V is TRBV6-4 and J is TRBJ1-2; 7 bases are a match to TRBD1. The length of the CDR3 is 15 residues. The germline V gene encodes CDR1 MRHNA and CDR2 SNTAGT. V dropped 2 bases and J dropped 4; count of bases not matched to a gene: 7.

A few counts support this clone. This chain joins TRBV6-6 and TRBJ1-1; D might be TRBD1 (6 bases). V was clipped by 4 bases and J by 4 bases, with 13 bases between them. The CDR3 covers 14 residues. Germline V gives CDR1 MNHNY, CDR2 SVGAGI (reference sequence). The CDR3 nucleotides read TGTGCCAGCAGTTCTGATTGGGGGCGCACTGAAGCTTTCTTT. It codes for CASSSDWGRTEAFF.

CDR3 in amino acids: CASSRDRSSYGYTF. The CDR3 region has the DNA TGTGCCAGCAGTCGGGACAGGTCTAGCTATGGCTACACCTTC. V is TRBV28 and J is TRBJ1-2; 8 bases are shared with TRBD1. V lost 5 bases, J lost 4 bases, and 6 bases stayed unmatched. This CDR3 has 14 amino acids. Germline CDR1 is MDHEN and CDR2 is SYDVKM.

The chain has TRBV9 and TRBJ2-1; 7 bases align to TRBD1. The CDR3 loop spans 15 amino acids. Trimming cost V 3 bases and J 9 bases; bases outside gene matches: 12. The germline CDR1 and CDR2 sequences are SGDLS and YYNGEE. The CDR3 DNA reads as TGTGCCAGCAGCGGCCGGGACAGACATAGGGGTGAGCAGTTCTTC. Its protein is CASSGRDRHRGEQFF.

The chain is built from TRBV15 and TRBJ1-4; D is ambiguous. This CDR3 has 15 amino acids. Trimming pared 0 bases from V and 3 bases from J, leaving 8 bases between. Germline CDR1 LNHNV, CDR2 YYDKDF (reference sequence). CDR3 coding DNA: TGTGCCACCAGCAGAGAAGCCGTTTCTAATGAAAAACTGTTTTTT. Protein product: CATSREAVSNEKLFF. Together with reference TRBV15 and TRBJ1-4, the CDR3 gives the full variable domain: DAMVIQNPRYQVTQFGKPVTLSCSQTLNHNVMYWYQQKSSQAPKLLFHYYDKDFNNEADTPDNFQSRRPNTSFCFLDIRSPGLGDTAMYLCATSREAVSNEKLFFGSGTQLSVL.

The rearrangement links TRBV12-1 to TRBJ1-2; the table's D call, TRBD1, was not checked against the DNA. TRBV12-1 is designated a pseudogene. The CDR3 is 14 amino acids. CDR3 nucleotides: TGTGCCAGCAGCTCGTGGACAGGCCGCTATGGCTACACCTTC. Amino acid sequence: CASSSWTGRYGYTF.

V gene TRBV11-2 combines with J gene TRBJ1-4; no firm D call. V shed 8 bases and J shed 7 bases, with 8 bases lying between them. The CDR3 is made up of 11 amino acids. Per the germline V gene, CDR1 is SGHAT and CDR2 is FQNNGV. This chain's CDR3 is CASPSGEKLFF. The CDR3 DNA reads TGTGCCAGCCCATCGGGTGAAAAACTGTTTTTT.

The rearrangement uses TRBV7-9 and TRBJ2-3; 9 bases align to TRBD2. Germline V lookup: CDR1 SEHNR, CDR2 FQNEAQ (reference sequence). The V and J ends lost 1 base and 5 bases, in that order; junction bases with no gene match: 7. CDR3 length: 16 amino acids. The DNA of the CDR3 is TGTGCCAGCAGCTTAGGACTAGCGGATTACCTAGATACGCAGTATTTT. Protein: CASSLGLADYLDTQYF.

By frequency in the sample, this clone is medium-sized (0.01 to 0.1%). The chain employs TRBV4-3 and TRBJ2-6; D is perhaps TRBD1 (6 bases). The CDR3 is made up of 16 amino acids. With 0 bases removed from V and 0 bases from J, the gap between germline ends came to 6 bases. Per the germline V gene, CDR1 is LGHNA and CDR2 is YSLEER. The chain's CDR3 is CASSQEGHSGANVLTF. CDR3 DNA: TGCGCCAGCAGCCAAGAGGGACACTCTGGGGCCAACGTCCTGACTTTC.

The V and J genes are TRBV6-5 and TRBJ1-2; tentative D call: TRBD1 (5 bases). Trimming took off 5 bases at V and 8 bases at J, with 15 bases between the two ends. There are 13 residues in the CDR3. CDR1 and CDR2 (germline): MNHEY, SVGAGI. This chain's CDR3 is CASSEARDSGYTF. CDR3 coding DNA: TGTGCCAGCAGTGAAGCCAGGGATTCAGGCTACACCTTC.

The gene calls are TRBV18 and TRBJ2-1, with 9 nucleotides matching TRBD2. J lost 7 bases, V lost 3 bases, and 1 base had no gene match. The CDR3 length is 13 residues. Germline CDR1 is KGHSH and CDR2 is LQKENI. CDR3 residues: CASSPLAGNEQFF. In nucleotides, the CDR3 is TGTGCCAGCTCACCTCTAGCGGGGAATGAGCAGTTCTTC.

CDR3 region: CASSLRGLNTEAFF. As DNA, the CDR3 is TGTGCCAGCAGCTTAAGGGGCCTCAACACTGAAGCTTTCTTT. This sequence joins TRBV11-2 and TRBJ1-1; a possible D gene is TRBD1 (5 bases). In germline, CDR1 is SGHAT, CDR2 FQNNGV. This CDR3 spans 14 amino acids. Trimming stripped 2 bases from V and 2 bases from J, with 9 bases between.

The chain uses TRBV10-3 and TRBJ2-2; 7 nucleotides match TRBD1. J gave up 1 base and V 8 bases, and 4 bases lay outside the gene matches. CDR3 size: 14 residues. Germline V CDR1 and CDR2: ENHRY, SYGVKD. The CDR3 here is CAIGPGGNTGELFF. The CDR3 nucleotides are TGTGCCATCGGCCCAGGGGGGAACACCGGGGAGCTGTTTTTT.